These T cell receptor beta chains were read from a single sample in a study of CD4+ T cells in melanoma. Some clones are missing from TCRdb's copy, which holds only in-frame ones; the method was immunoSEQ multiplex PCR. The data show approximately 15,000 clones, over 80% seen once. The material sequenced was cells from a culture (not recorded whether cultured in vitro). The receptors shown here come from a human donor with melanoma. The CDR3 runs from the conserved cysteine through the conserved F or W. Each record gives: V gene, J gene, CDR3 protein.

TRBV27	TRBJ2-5	CASRGLAGGKETQYF
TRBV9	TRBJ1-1	CASSYSPGSGGAEAFF
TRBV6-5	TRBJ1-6	CASSYGSGGHSPLHF
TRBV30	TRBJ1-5	CAWSVRGRGRGQPQHF
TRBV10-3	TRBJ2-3	CAISAASGSTDTQYF
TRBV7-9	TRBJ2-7	CASRQETYEQYF
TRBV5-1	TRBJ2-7	CASSLASRSYEQYF
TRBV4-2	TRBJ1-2	CASSQGLRTGANYGYTF
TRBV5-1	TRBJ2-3	CASSSRQGRDTQYF
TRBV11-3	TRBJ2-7	CASSPRGSYEQYF
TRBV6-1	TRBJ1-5	CASHEGGVLQPQHF
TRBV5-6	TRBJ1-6	CASSRTPFEGHSPLHF
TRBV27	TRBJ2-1	CASSSLRRQGNEQFF
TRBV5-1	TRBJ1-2	CASSSGRDYGYTF
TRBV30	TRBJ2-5	CAWSPGAQETQYF
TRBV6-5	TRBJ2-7	CASSYGWGQAYEQYF
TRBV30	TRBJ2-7	CAWSPQDGYEQYF
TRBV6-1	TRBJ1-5	CASSEARSQAQHF
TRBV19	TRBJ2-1	CASRLGQGPYNEQFF
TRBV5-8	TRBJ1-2	CASSAGGSPTYGYTF
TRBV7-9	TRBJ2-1	CASSSSDTINEQFF
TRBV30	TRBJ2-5	CAWSNLAKATQYF
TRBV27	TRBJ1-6	CASRTANSPLHF
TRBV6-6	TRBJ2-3	CASRESPRQGTDTQYF
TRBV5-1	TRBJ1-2	CASSPGDSGWNGYTF
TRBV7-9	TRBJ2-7	CASTFWGRDEQYF
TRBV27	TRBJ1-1	CASSLKGTGAWNTEAFF
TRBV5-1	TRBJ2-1	CASSSDRGSYNEQFF
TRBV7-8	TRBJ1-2	CASSFREGHYGYTF
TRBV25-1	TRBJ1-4	CASSDRSREKLFF
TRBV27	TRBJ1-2	CASRLMGGDYTF
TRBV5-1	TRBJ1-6	CASKRTGGINSPLHF
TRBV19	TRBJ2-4	CASSIGGKNIQYF
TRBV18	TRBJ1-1	CASSGQGAGTEAFF
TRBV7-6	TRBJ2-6	CASSPRGLSGANVLTF
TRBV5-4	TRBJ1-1	CASSLGRGVNTEAFF
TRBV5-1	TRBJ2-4	CASSRGLAGANIQYF
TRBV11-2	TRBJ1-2	CASRTTGRYGYTF
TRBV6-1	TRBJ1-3	CASSGLKRHIYF
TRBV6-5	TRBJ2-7	CASSPDRGIYEQYF
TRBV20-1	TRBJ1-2	CSARRFGGYTF
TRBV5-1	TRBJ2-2	CASSLFRNTGELFF
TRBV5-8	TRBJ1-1	CASSFGTGYTEAFF
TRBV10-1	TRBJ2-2	CASSEWGQARTGELFF
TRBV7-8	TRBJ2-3	CASSLAWEKRGPSTDTQYF